The present T cell receptor beta chain was sequenced within a study of shared clonotypes between healthy human individuals. As for the study in general: Per donor, three plates held CD4 naive cells, three held CD4 memory, two held CD8 naive and one held CD8 memory.

The CDR3 has 12 amino acids. V dropped 5 bases and J dropped 4; count of bases not matched to a gene: 4. Germline CDR1 is SQVTM and CDR2 is ANQGSEA. Healthy HIV-negative adults with no recent acute infections or vaccinations were recruited as donors. CD45RA+ naive and CD45RA-negative memory subsets were separated from CD4+ cells. Original analysis: ImmunoSEQ junction-only sequences lacked quality scores, so their filtering differed. TCRdb's table, derived via immunoSEQ multiplex PCR, lists solely in-frame clones and lacks some. Clone size and the V and J calls come from that table; the DNA yielded D and trimming. The profile shows about 2.5 million clones, around 93% of them singletons.

Sequencing was done on a sample of naive CD4+ T cells from PBMCs. Indicated subset: CD45RA+ positively selected. The chain recombines TRBV29-1 with TRBJ2-7; TRBD1 matches 8 bases. The clonotype comes from a man between 18 and 29 years old in good health. Some clones in this sample may be carry-over from other donors' samples. The CDR3, as DNA: TGCAGCGTTACACAGGGGGTTTACGAGCAGTACTTC. Translated, it gives CSVTQGVYEQYF.